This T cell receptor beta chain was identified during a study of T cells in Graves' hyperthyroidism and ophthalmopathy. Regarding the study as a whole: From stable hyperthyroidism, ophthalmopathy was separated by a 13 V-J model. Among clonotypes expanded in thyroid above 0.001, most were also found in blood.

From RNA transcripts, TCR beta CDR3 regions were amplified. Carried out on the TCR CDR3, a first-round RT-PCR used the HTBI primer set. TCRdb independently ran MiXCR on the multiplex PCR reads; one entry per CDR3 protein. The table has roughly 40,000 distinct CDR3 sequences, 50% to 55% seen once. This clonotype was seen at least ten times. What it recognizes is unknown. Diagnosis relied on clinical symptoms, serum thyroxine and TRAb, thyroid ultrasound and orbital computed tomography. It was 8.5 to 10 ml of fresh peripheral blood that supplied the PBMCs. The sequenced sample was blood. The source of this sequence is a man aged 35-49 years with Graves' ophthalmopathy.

The CDR3 region has the DNA TGTGCCAGCAGTGAACTGACAGGCGTTAATGAAAAACTGTTTTTT. Protein sequence: CASSELTGVNEKLFF. The rearrangement uses TRBV28 and TRBJ1-4, with D tentatively TRBD1 (6 bases). CDR3 length equals 15 residues. With 5 bases removed from V and 4 bases from J, the gap between germline ends came to 14 bases. Germline lookup yields CDR1 MDHEN and CDR2 SYDVKM.